The 23 T cell receptor beta chains in this list originate from one sample, sequenced in a study of a mutant IDH1 vaccine in newly diagnosed glioma. Using immunoSEQ multiplex PCR, the repertoire was profiled, and TCRdb retains in-frame clones only, with some absent. The sample yields 35,000 to 45,000 clones, 65% to 85% seen once. No antigen has been identified for these receptors. Stated time point: week 47, end of study. Doses of 300 ug of mutant IDH1 20-mer peptide were given with topical imiquimod. The source was PBMCs, collected from a glioma patient whose treatment included an IDH1 peptide vaccine. The receptor set was obtained from a man aged 35 to 55 with glioma.

This rearrangement joins TRBV10-3 to TRBJ2-7; D may be TRBD2 (6 bases). Germline CDR1 reads ENHRY; CDR2 reads SYGVKD. The CDR3 extends over 15 amino acids. Trimming stripped 3 bases from V and 1 base from J, with 13 bases between. CDR3 residues: CAISDVGGVSYEQYF. CDR3 in DNA: TGTGCCATCAGTGACGTAGGAGGGGTTTCCTACGAGCAGTACTTC.

This chain connects TRBV7-2 to TRBJ1-6; tentative D call: TRBD1 (6 bases). The germline V gene encodes CDR1 SGHTA and CDR2 FQGNSA. V was shortened by 5 bases and J by 3 bases, with 8 bases between the two germline ends. The length of the CDR3 is 14 residues. CDR3 loop: CASSTDSYNSPLHF. The CDR3 coding sequence is TGTGCCAGCAGCACGGACAGCTATAATTCACCCCTCCACTTT.

This chain uses TRBV4-3 with TRBJ2-2; 8 bases agree with TRBD2. From germline, CDR1 is LGHNA and CDR2 YSLEER. The CDR3 spans 15 residues. Trimming at V came to 0 bases and at J to 7 bases, leaving 4 bases not matched to a gene. The CDR3 is CASSQDHRGGGELFF. The CDR3 DNA reads as TGCGCCAGCAGCCAAGATCATCGGGGGGGCGGGGAGCTGTTTTTT.

The chain couples TRBV5-1 to TRBJ1-4; 7 positions agree with TRBD1. Germline V lookup: CDR1 SGHRS, CDR2 YFSETQ. This CDR3 has 14 amino acids. Trimming took 3 bases from V and 7 from J; bases not matched to a gene: 6. CDR3 protein: CASSSTGRGEKLFF. CDR3 nucleotides: TGCGCCAGCAGCTCGACAGGGAGGGGTGAAAAACTGTTTTTT. The full variable domain, its missing parts supplied by reference TRBV5-1 and TRBJ1-4, is KAGVTQTPRYLIKTRGQQVTLSCSPISGHRSVSWYQQTPGQGLQFLFEYFSETQRNKGNFPGRFSGRQFSNSRSEMNVSTLELGDSALYLCASSSTGRGEKLFFGSGTQLSVL.

CDR3 DNA sequence: TGTGCCAGCAGCTTCGACGGTCGCGAGAACACCATATATTTT. Amino acids: CASSFDGRENTIYF. This sequence joins TRBV5-4 and TRBJ1-3, with D hard to call. Germline V gene data show CDR1 as SGHNT and CDR2 as YYREEE (reference sequence). The CDR3 length is 14 residues. V lost 2 bases to trimming and J lost 7 bases, with 13 bases between them. The whole variable domain, remainder taken from reference TRBV5-4 and TRBJ1-3, is ETGVTQSPTHLIKTRGQQVTLRCSSQSGHNTVSWYQQALGQGPQFIFQYYREEENGRGNFPPRFSGLQFPNYSSELNVNALELDDSALYLCASSFDGRENTIYFGEGSWLTVV.

The chain uses TRBV7-2 and TRBJ2-7; D perhaps matches TRBD1 (6 bases). V was clipped by 5 bases and J by 5 bases, with 19 bases between them. Germline V gene lookup returns CDR1 SGHTA and CDR2 FQGNSA. The CDR3 extends over 15 amino acids. CDR3 region: CASSTGTIQADEQYF. The CDR3 bases are TGTGCCAGCAGCACCGGGACAATTCAAGCAGACGAGCAGTACTTC.

CDR3 region: CASSQDRGPTDTQYF. The CDR3 DNA reads as TGCGCCAGCAGCCAAGACAGGGGCCCCACAGATACGCAGTATTTT. The chain uses TRBV4-1 and TRBJ2-3; a weak D match, TRBD1 (6 bases). CDR3 length: 15 residues. The V and J ends lost 0 bases and 2 bases respectively, with 9 bases between them. Germline CDR1 and CDR2: MGHRA and YSYEKL.

The chain employs TRBV7-6 and TRBJ2-3; 8 bases fit TRBD2. The CDR3 contains 16 residues. Unmatched junction bases numbered 3, after V lost 1 base and J lost 0 bases. Germline values: CDR1 SGHVS, CDR2 FNYEAQ. For the CDR3, the DNA is TGTGCCAGCAGCTTAGGACTAGCGACTAGCACAGATACGCAGTATTTT. Its translation: CASSLGLATSTDTQYF.

The chain uses TRBV28 and TRBJ1-3; D gene ambiguous. Germline CDR1 reads MDHEN; CDR2 reads SYDVKM. CDR3 length equals 16 residues. Trimming stripped 5 bases from V and 0 bases from J, with 14 bases between. Here the CDR3 DNA reads TGTGCCAGCAGTCCCCTAGACGGCAGCTCTGGAAACACCATATATTTT. Translated: CASSPLDGSSGNTIYF.

The CDR3, as DNA: TGTGCCAGCAGCCAGGGACAGATTCGCACCGGGGAGCTGTTTTTT. Translating it yields CASSQGQIRTGELFF. This chain links TRBV11-3 with TRBJ2-2; TRBD1 matches at 7 bases. The CDR3 runs 15 residues. CDR1 is SGHNT and CDR2 is YENEEA in the germline V gene. V trimming: 5 bases; J trimming: 4 bases; junction bases outside the gene matches: 7.

The chain uses TRBV11-3 and TRBJ1-1; D may be TRBD1 (6 bases). Germline V gene sequence: CDR1 SGHNT, CDR2 YENEEA. Trimming took off 1 base at V and 4 bases at J, with 13 bases between the two ends. The CDR3 is 15 residues long. In nucleotides, the CDR3 is TGTGCCAGCAGCTTAGGTTTTGGGGGCGGCACTGAAGCTTTCTTT. Protein product: CASSLGFGGGTEAFF.

In this sample, this clone turned up a few times. The chain employs TRBV20-1 and TRBJ1-2, with no clear D. CDR3 length equals 11 residues. Germline CDR1 is DFQATT and CDR2 is SNEGSKA (reference sequence). The germline V and J ends were trimmed by 3 bases and 8 bases, with 10 bases remaining between them. The CDR3 coding sequence is TGCAGTGCTAGTGATAGAGGGGGCTACACCTTC. Translation: CSASDRGGYTF.

By share, this clone counts as medium-sized. The chain is built from TRBV19 and TRBJ1-5; D unclear. Deletions cut 0 bases from V and 3 bases from J, with 9 bases between. Per the germline V gene, CDR1 is LNHDA and CDR2 is SQIVND (reference sequence). The CDR3 consists of 15 residues. CDR3 loop: CASSIEGRPNQPQHF. The CDR3 DNA sequence: TGTGCCAGTAGTATAGAGGGCAGACCCAATCAGCCCCAGCATTTT.

V gene TRBV27 combines with J gene TRBJ1-2; TRBD1 is a possible D gene (5 bases). Trimming cost V 0 bases and J 4 bases, with 12 bases left between them. The germline V gene has CDR1 MNHEY and CDR2 SMNVEV (reference sequence). The CDR3 extends over 15 amino acids. In nucleotides, the CDR3 is TGTGCCAGCAGTTTATCCGGCGGGGGGGGCTATGGCTACACCTTC. This codes for CASSLSGGGGYGYTF.

The chain employs TRBV7-2 and TRBJ2-5; the D gene is possibly TRBD2 (6 bases). The CDR3 length is 14 residues. Looked up from germline, CDR1 is SGHTA and CDR2 is FQGNSA. V was trimmed by 1 base and J by 2 bases, leaving 8 bases between them. In DNA, the CDR3 is TGTGCCAGCAGCTTAGGACGGGAGCAAGAGACCCAGTACTTC. The encoded protein is CASSLGREQETQYF.

The chain employs TRBV6-5 and TRBJ1-4, with 8 bases lining up with TRBD1. This CDR3 is 14 amino acids long. Per germline, CDR1 MNHEY and CDR2 SVGAGI. The V gene end was trimmed by 6 bases and the J gene end by 4 bases; junction bases not matched to a gene: 4. The CDR3 nucleotides read TGTGCCAGCAGGACAGGGGAACGTAATGAAAAACTGTTTTTT. It yields the protein CASRTGERNEKLFF.

The rearrangement uses TRBV28 and TRBJ2-7; 9 nucleotides align to TRBD2. The CDR3 is made up of 14 amino acids. The germline V gene has CDR1 MDHEN and CDR2 SYDVKM. Trimming took 5 bases from V and 4 from J; bases not matched to a gene: 6. The CDR3 nucleotides read TGTGCCAGCAGTCCCGGACTAGCGATGTACGAGCAGTACGTC. Translating it yields CASSPGLAMYEQYV.

The chain uses TRBV5-4 and TRBJ2-7; the match to TRBD2 covers 9 bases. This CDR3 is built from 15 residues. V dropped 2 bases and J dropped 6; count of bases not matched to a gene: 9. The germline gives CDR1 SGHNT, CDR2 YYREEE (reference sequence). This CDR3 is CASSLDQGLAGEQYF. For the CDR3, the DNA is TGTGCCAGCAGCTTAGATCAGGGACTAGCTGGCGAGCAGTACTTC.

The CDR3 region is CASSQILQGDDNYGYTF. The DNA of the CDR3 is TGTGCCAGCAGCCAAATACTACAGGGGGACGATAACTATGGCTACACCTTC. The rearrangement links TRBV5-5 to TRBJ1-2; TRBD1 matches 8 bases. Germline V gives CDR1 SGHKS, CDR2 YYEKEE (reference sequence). The trim removed 4 bases at V and 1 base at J, leaving 12 bases unmatched. This CDR3 is built from 17 residues. The entire variable domain, with the rest obtained from reference TRBV5-5 and TRBJ1-2, is as follows: DAGVTQSPTHLIKTRGQQVTLRCSPISGHKSVSWYQQVLGQGPQFIFQYYEKEERGRGNFPDRFSARQFPNYSSELNVNALLLGDSALYLCASSQILQGDDNYGYTFGSGTRLTVV.

The V gene is TRBV9, the J gene TRBJ2-1; D remains unclear. Germline CDR1 and CDR2: SGDLS and YYNGEE. V lost 0 bases, J lost 0 bases, and 7 bases lay in between. The CDR3 loop spans 15 amino acids. The CDR3, as DNA: TGTGCCAGCAGCGTAGTCTATAGCTCCTACAATGAGCAGTTCTTC. It is translated as CASSVVYSSYNEQFF.

The genes are TRBV18 and TRBJ2-6; D is possibly TRBD1 (5 bases). V was clipped by 6 bases and J by 0 bases, with 12 bases between them. Germline CDR1 reads KGHSH; CDR2 reads LQKENI. This CDR3 is 16 amino acids long. In nucleotides, the CDR3 is TGTGCCAGCTCGCTAGGGGTTAGCTCTGGGGCCAACGTCCTGACTTTC. As protein: CASSLGVSSGANVLTF.

This chain uses TRBV5-1 with TRBJ2-7; D is perhaps TRBD2 (6 bases). This CDR3 has 13 amino acids. Deletions cut 6 bases from V and 1 base from J, with 11 bases between. The germline V gene encodes CDR1 SGHRS and CDR2 YFSETQ. The CDR3 loop is CASTPGSSYEQYF. The CDR3, as DNA: TGCGCCAGCACCCCCGGGAGTTCCTACGAGCAGTACTTC.

This clone was found a few times. The V call is TRBV18, the J call TRBJ1-1; 8 bases are shared with TRBD1. The germline V gene has CDR1 KGHSH and CDR2 LQKENI. V lost 4 bases to trimming and J lost 5 bases; unmatched junction nucleotides: 3. This CDR3 comprises 13 residues. CDR3: CASSRTGTTEAFF. The DNA of the CDR3 is TGTGCCAGCTCACGGACAGGGACGACTGAAGCTTTCTTT.